The T cell receptor (beta chain) described here comes from a study of T-cell reconstitution after alpha-beta-depleted transplantation in children. The junction had 7 bases not matched to a gene; V was cut back by 3 bases and J by 4 bases. The CDR3 length is 17 residues. This clonotype was seen more than once but under ten times. Preparation of the TCRbeta library used unique molecular identifiers. TCRdb recomputed calls from the PCR reads with MiXCR, one row per CDR3 protein. This table has hundreds of thousands of distinct CDR3 sequences, around an eighth appearing once. This receptor was taken from a human donor who donated a stem cell graft to a child with combined immunodeficiency. Material: PBMCs from the stem cell graft donor, obtained from the stem cell graft. V and J are TRBV23-1 and TRBJ2-1; 12 nucleotides align to TRBD2. TRBV23-1 is filed as an ORF, its function uncertain. CDR3 nucleotides: TGCGCCAGCAGTCACCTCGGGACTAGCGGGCCGTACAATGAGCAGTTCTTC. The encoded protein is CASSHLGTSGPYNEQFF.